A single sample gave rise to the 21 T cell receptor beta chains below, sequenced in a study of OX40 agonist ivuxolimab in advanced cancers. Sequencing used immunoSEQ multiplex PCR; TCRdb keeps in-frame clones, though not all of them. The profile shows tens of thousands of clones, roughly 87% of them singletons. The sample was CD4+ or CD8+ T cells sorted from blood, taken in a trial of the OX40 agonist ivuxolimab. These receptors were obtained from an adult with an advanced solid tumor such as melanoma, head and neck, liver or kidney cancer.

This sequence joins TRBV9 and TRBJ2-5; D may be TRBD2 (5 bases). The CDR3 extends over 16 amino acids. The germline CDR1 and CDR2 sequences are SGDLS and YYNGEE. Trimming removed 2 bases from V and 0 bases from J, with 14 bases in between. The CDR3 bases are TGTGCCAGCAGCGTCACCAAAGACGGGAACCAAGAGACCCAGTACTTC. Its protein is CASSVTKDGNQETQYF.

CDR3 coding DNA: TGTGCCAGCAGCCGTCAACAGGGGCCGAACACCGGGGAGCTGTTTTTT. Translation gives CASSRQQGPNTGELFF. The chain employs TRBV27 and TRBJ2-2; 7 bases fit TRBD1. This CDR3 comprises 16 residues. Losses at the gene ends were 6 bases for V and 0 bases for J; bases not matched to a gene: 7. Germline CDR1 is MNHEY and CDR2 is SMNVEV (reference sequence).

This clone was counted a few times. The chain couples TRBV27 to TRBJ2-1; the match to TRBD1 covers 10 bases. Per the germline V gene, CDR1 is MNHEY and CDR2 is SMNVEV (reference sequence). The CDR3 extends over 17 amino acids. With V trimmed by 4 bases and J by 6 bases, 12 bases remained unmatched. The DNA for the CDR3 is TGTGCCAGCAGTTCCCGCCTTGGGACAGGGGTTCTCAATGAGCAGTTCTTC. Protein product: CASSSRLGTGVLNEQFF.

V is TRBV18 and J is TRBJ1-5, with 7 bases that match TRBD1. Germline V gives CDR1 KGHSH, CDR2 LQKENI. CDR3 length: 15 amino acids. The junction had 6 bases not matched to a gene; V was cut back by 3 bases and J by 4 bases. This chain's CDR3 is CASSPTGTLNQPQHF. The CDR3 bases are TGTGCCAGCTCACCGACAGGGACCCTAAATCAGCCCCAGCATTTT.

The V gene is TRBV5-1, the J gene TRBJ1-1; D remains ambiguous. Trimming cost V 4 bases and J 4 bases, with 11 bases left between them. The CDR3 totals 13 residues. CDR1 is SGHRS and CDR2 is YFSETQ in the germline V gene. CDR3 region: CASSNGFSTEAFF. The CDR3 coding sequence is TGCGCCAGCAGCAATGGTTTTAGCACTGAAGCTTTCTTT. The entire variable domain, with the rest obtained from reference TRBV5-1 and TRBJ1-1, is as follows: KAGVTQTPRYLIKTRGQQVTLSCSPISGHRSVSWYQQTPGQGLQFLFEYFSETQRNKGNFPGRFSGRQFSNSRSEMNVSTLELGDSALYLCASSNGFSTEAFFGQGTRLTVV.

The chain links TRBV5-1 to TRBJ2-3; possibly TRBD2 for D (5 bases). Germline CDR1 SGHRS, CDR2 YFSETQ. The CDR3 spans 14 residues. The V gene lost 0 bases and the J gene lost 4 bases, with 9 bases spanning the gap. The CDR3 bases are TGCGCCAGCAGCTTGGAGGGTAGCGCAGATACGCAGTATTTT. Its protein product is CASSLEGSADTQYF. The full variable domain, with the rest looked up from reference TRBV5-1 and TRBJ2-3, is KAGVTQTPRYLIKTRGQQVTLSCSPISGHRSVSWYQQTPGQGLQFLFEYFSETQRNKGNFPGRFSGRQFSNSRSEMNVSTLELGDSALYLCASSLEGSADTQYFGPGTRLTVL.

This chain connects TRBV7-3 to TRBJ2-1, with D possibly TRBD1 on 5 matching bases. The V gene's germline CDR1 is SGHTA and CDR2 FQGTGA. V was shortened by 2 bases and J by 4 bases, with 12 bases between the two germline ends. The CDR3 sequence is 15 residues long. This CDR3 is CASSLGAGDYNEQFF. As DNA, the CDR3 is TGTGCCAGCAGCTTAGGGGCAGGAGATTACAATGAGCAGTTCTTC.

The J gene is TRBJ2-7, the V gene TRBV28; D might be TRBD1 or TRBD2, each matching 6 bases. The CDR3 is 15 residues long. In germline, CDR1 is MDHEN, CDR2 SYDVKM. V lost 5 bases, J lost 0 bases, and 14 bases lay in between. Here the CDR3 DNA reads TGTGCCAGCAGTGGGGGGCGGAGATCCTCCTACGAGCAGTACTTC. It translates to CASSGGRRSSYEQYF.

The chain carries TRBV6-5 and TRBJ1-2, with a tentative D call TRBD1 (5 bases). CDR1 is MNHEY and CDR2 is SVGAGI in the germline V gene. Trimming removed 5 bases from V and 4 bases from J, with 11 bases in between. The CDR3 has 13 residues. This chain's CDR3 is CASSRGFGYGYTF. CDR3 bases: TGTGCCAGCAGTCGGGGGTTTGGCTATGGCTACACCTTC.

This chain joins TRBV7-2 and TRBJ1-3, with D possibly TRBD1 on 6 matching bases. The length of the CDR3 is 14 residues. Trimming removed 2 bases at V and 5 bases at J, with 10 bases between. The germline V gene encodes CDR1 SGHTA and CDR2 FQGNSA. CDR3: CASSLTGIRNTIYF. CDR3 in DNA: TGTGCCAGCAGCTTAACAGGGATTAGAAACACCATATATTTT.

Comment on this clone: The sample has other DNA sequences that encode this CDR3 too. This chain uses TRBV29-1 with TRBJ2-1; D call uncertain. The CDR3 length is 15 residues. The germline V and J ends were trimmed by 0 bases and 7 bases, with 16 bases remaining between them. Germline V gene lookup returns CDR1 SQVTM and CDR2 ANQGSEA. The CDR3 DNA sequence: TGCAGCGTTGAAGATCCCGACCGGAGCAGGAATGAGCAGTTCTTC. Its protein is CSVEDPDRSRNEQFF.

The CDR3 sequence is CASSSLLRGSYNEQFF. The CDR3 DNA follows: TGTGCCAGTAGTAGCCTTTTAAGGGGCTCCTACAATGAGCAGTTCTTC. The V call is TRBV19, the J call TRBJ2-1, with D perhaps matching TRBD1 (5 bases). The CDR3 consists of 16 residues. Germline V lookup: CDR1 LNHDA, CDR2 SQIVND (reference sequence). Trimming took 4 bases from V and 0 from J, leaving 13 bases between them.

The chain has TRBV19 and TRBJ2-7, with a weak D call TRBD1 (6 bases). V lost 4 bases and J lost 1, with 14 bases in between. The CDR3 has 15 residues. CDR1 is LNHDA and CDR2 is SQIVND in the germline V gene (reference sequence). DNA for the CDR3: TGTGCCAGTAGTAGGGGGCCGGGTGAGTCCTACGAGCAGTACTTC. It codes for CASSRGPGESYEQYF. Drawing the rest from reference TRBV19 and TRBJ2-7, the complete variable domain is DGGITQSPKYLFRKEGQNVTLSCEQNLNHDAMYWYRQDPGQGLRLIYYSQIVNDFQKGDIAEGYSVSREKKESFPLTVTSAQKNPTAFYLCASSRGPGESYEQYFGPGTRLTVT.

This clone was recorded only once. The chain uses TRBV21-1 and TRBJ1-2. TRBV21-1 constitutes a pseudogene. The CDR3 sequence is 12 residues long. The CDR3 reads CASIHFPGGYTF. In DNA, the CDR3 is TGTGCCAGCATTCACTTCCCGGGGGGCTACACCTTC.

This chain connects TRBV28 to TRBJ1-2; possibly TRBD1 for D (5 bases). The V gene's germline CDR1 is MDHEN and CDR2 SYDVKM. This CDR3 is built from 12 residues. The V end lost 2 bases, the J end lost 4 bases, and 5 bases lay between the germline ends. The CDR3, as DNA: TGTGCCAGCAGTTTACAGGGCTATGGCTACACCTTC. Residues: CASSLQGYGYTF.

V gene TRBV7-6 combines with J gene TRBJ2-1; TRBD1 matches 8 bases. Unmatched junction bases numbered 9, after V lost 5 bases and J lost 0 bases. The CDR3 spans 17 residues. Germline-derived CDR1 and CDR2 are SGHVS and FNYEAQ. The CDR3 DNA sequence: TGTGCCAGCAGCACCCGGACAGGGCCAGGCTCCTACAATGAGCAGTTCTTC. The encoded protein is CASSTRTGPGSYNEQFF.

This chain uses TRBV11-2 with TRBJ1-1, with D tentatively TRBD1 (6 bases). V lost 6 bases and J lost 4, with 18 bases in between. Germline values: CDR1 SGHAT, CDR2 FQNNGV. The CDR3 is 15 residues long. The CDR3 loop reads CASRPLQGWITEAFF. The CDR3 DNA sequence: TGTGCCAGCAGACCACTACAGGGTTGGATCACTGAAGCTTTCTTT.

CDR3 protein: CASSEALRQGGAGYTF. The CDR3 nucleotides read TGTGCCAGCAGTGAAGCGCTCCGACAGGGTGGCGCTGGCTACACCTTC. V is TRBV6-1 and J is TRBJ1-2; 7 nucleotides line up with TRBD1. V dropped 0 bases and J dropped 7; count of bases not matched to a gene: 11. Germline lookup yields CDR1 MNHNS and CDR2 SASEGT. The CDR3 totals 16 residues.

This clone was detected only once. V is TRBV7-3 and J is TRBJ2-2; D unclear. The V gene's germline CDR1 is SGHTA and CDR2 FQGTGA. Trimming stripped 3 bases from V and 4 bases from J, with 12 bases between. The CDR3 sequence is 15 residues long. The CDR3 reads CASSFRPGGTGELFF. For the CDR3, the DNA is TGTGCCAGCAGCTTTCGACCCGGCGGCACCGGGGAGCTGTTTTTT.

Points on this clone: The junction departs from germline at one end; a sequencing error may be responsible. The chain recombines TRBV7-7 with TRBJ2-5; D possibly corresponds to TRBD1 (6 bases). CDR3 length: 13 amino acids. The germline V gene encodes CDR1 SSHAT and CDR2 FNYEAQ (reference sequence). Here the CDR3 DNA reads TGTGCTAGCAGCTTAGGCAGGGGAGAGACCCAGTACTTC. Its protein product is CASSLGRGETQYF.

This clone turned up a few times. This chain connects TRBV11-3 to TRBJ1-1; D remains ambiguous. Germline V gene sequence: CDR1 SGHNT, CDR2 YENEEA. The CDR3 totals 13 residues. The germline V and J ends were trimmed by 2 bases and 2 bases, with 6 bases remaining between them. Written as DNA, the CDR3 is TGTGCCAGCAGCTTAACGGAAAACACTGAAGCTTTCTTT. Its translation is CASSLTENTEAFF.